The 16 T cell receptor beta chains reported below all come from one sample, sequenced in a study of T cells in Graves' hyperthyroidism and ophthalmopathy. The source material, RNA transcripts, was used to amplify TCR beta CDR3 regions. First-round RT-PCR of the TCR CDR3 relied on the HTBI primer set. TCRdb reprocessed the multiplex PCR reads via MiXCR and lists one record per CDR3 protein. The table records approximately 870,000 distinct CDR3 sequences, 35% to 45% of them present only once. The sample comprised blood. Receptors were obtained from a man aged 18 to 29 with Graves' hyperthyroidism.

There are many counts of this clonotype. The V and J genes are TRBV7-2 and TRBJ1-2; D gene uncertain. The CDR3 covers 14 residues. Germline assignment: CDR1 SGHTA and CDR2 FQGNSA. The ends were cut back, 7 bases at V and 8 bases at J, with 20 bases in the middle. Here the CDR3 DNA reads TGTGCCAGCAACTTCGGTCCTAACTATGGCGGCTACACCTTC. Protein sequence: CASNFGPNYGGYTF.

This chain uses TRBV28 with TRBJ2-7; no clear D. This CDR3 spans 11 amino acids. Trimming left V 6 bases short and J 10 bases short, with 13 bases between. CDR1 is MDHEN and CDR2 is SYDVKM in the germline V gene. DNA for the CDR3: TGTGCCAGCAGGCTGGGTGAGATACAGTACTTC. This codes for CASRLGEIQYF.

This sequence joins TRBV6-1 and TRBJ1-1; D remains unclear. CDR1 and CDR2 from the germline V gene are MNHNS and SASEGT. CDR3 size: 11 residues. Trimming took off 11 bases at V and 1 base at J, with 8 bases between the two ends. The CDR3 reads CAATGNTEAFF. CDR3 nucleotide sequence: TGTGCCGCAACGGGGAACACTGAAGCTTTCTTT.

Details on this clonotype: No conserved phenylalanine or tryptophan ends this CDR3, so it is likely a read error. The rearrangement links TRBV15 to TRBJ1-1; tentative D call: TRBD1 (5 bases). The germline gives CDR1 LNHNV, CDR2 YYDKDF (reference sequence). The CDR3 runs to 16 residues. Trimming took off 1 base at V and 0 bases at J, with 12 bases between the two ends. This CDR3 reads CATSRGEGWMNTEAFR. CDR3 DNA: TGTGCCACCAGCAGAGGAGAGGGGTGGATGAACACTGAAGCTTTCAGG.

The chain recombines TRBV7-6 with TRBJ2-7, with D possibly being TRBD1 or TRBD2 (5 bases each). This CDR3 is 14 amino acids long. Germline V gene sequence: CDR1 SGHVS, CDR2 FNYEAQ. V dropped 4 bases and J dropped 7 bases, with 17 bases sitting between them. The CDR3 DNA sequence: TGTGCCAGCAGCTCGGGGACCTCCTGGGGTGAGCAGTACTTC. Translating gives CASSSGTSWGEQYF.

The chain employs TRBV7-9 and TRBJ2-7, with TRBD2 matching 10 bases. The V gene end was trimmed by 1 base and the J gene end by 3 bases; junction bases not matched to a gene: 3. The CDR3 spans 15 residues. The germline CDR1 and CDR2 sequences are SEHNR and FQNEAQ (reference sequence). The CDR3 loop is CASSLGTSGYYEQYF. The CDR3 nucleotides read TGTGCCAGCAGCTTAGGGACTAGCGGTTACTACGAGCAGTACTTC.

The chain uses TRBV7-9 and TRBJ2-5; TRBD1 aligns across 8 bases. Germline V gene lookup returns CDR1 SEHNR and CDR2 FQNEAQ (reference sequence). The ends lost 5 bases at V and 9 bases at J; junction bases unmatched: 14. The CDR3 has 15 residues. The CDR3 DNA reads as TGTGCCAGCAGCCAGACAGGGGTAGGCAATCAGCCCCAGTACTTC. The encoded protein is CASSQTGVGNQPQYF.

As for this clonotype: The junction differs from germline at one of its ends, possibly a read error. This chain links TRBV10-3 with TRBJ1-6; D is possibly TRBD1 (5 bases). The CDR3 has 16 residues. Germline V gene lookup returns CDR1 ENHRY and CDR2 SYGVKD. CDR3 nucleotides: TGTGCCAGCAGTACCAGGGAGGGGTCCTATAATTCACCCCTCCACTTT. Its translation: CASSTREGSYNSPLHF.

Notes on this clonotype: Since a much larger clone is just one base distant, this may be a read error. This chain joins TRBV6-5 and TRBJ1-1; D unclear. The CDR3 extends over 12 amino acids. CDR1 MNHEY and CDR2 SVGAGI come from the germline V gene. Trimming removed 6 bases at V and 6 bases at J, with 11 bases between. The CDR3 loop is CASSPLGAEAFF. CDR3 DNA sequence: TGTGCCAGCAGCCCCCTGGGCGCTGAAGCTTTCTTT.

This clonotype was picked up a small number of times. This chain joins TRBV7-9 and TRBJ1-1; D ambiguous. Trimming removed 2 bases at V and 0 bases at J, with 10 bases between. The CDR3 is 15 residues long. The germline V gene encodes CDR1 SEHNR and CDR2 FQNEAQ (reference sequence). As DNA, the CDR3 is TGTGCCAGCAGCTTATATTCCAACATGAACACTGAAGCTTTCTTT. Protein sequence: CASSLYSNMNTEAFF.

The V and J genes are TRBV20-1 and TRBJ2-7, with D possibly matching TRBD1 (6 bases). Trimming removed 3 bases from V and 4 bases from J, with 13 bases in between. The CDR3 length is 13 residues. The germline V gene encodes CDR1 DFQATT and CDR2 SNEGSKA (reference sequence). The CDR3 DNA reads as TGCAGTGCTAGGGGACAAGGAATATACGAGCAGTACTTC. Amino acids: CSARGQGIYEQYF.

With respect to this clonotype: It may be a read error: a sequence one base away is much more abundant. The V call is TRBV20-1, the J call TRBJ1-1, with a tentative D call TRBD1 (6 bases). The CDR3 sequence is 12 residues long. The germline V gene has CDR1 DFQATT and CDR2 SNEGSKA (reference sequence). CDR3: CSAGDRYTEAFF. CDR3 bases: TGCAGTGCTGGAGACAGGTACACTGAAGCTTTCTTT.

The chain employs TRBV20-1 and TRBJ2-7, with 9 bases lining up with TRBD2. Germline lookup yields CDR1 DFQATT and CDR2 SNEGSKA (reference sequence). The trim removed 5 bases at V and 4 bases at J, leaving 6 bases unmatched. The CDR3 consists of 13 residues. CDR3 amino acids: CSARLAARYEQYF. Written as DNA, the CDR3 is TGCAGTGCTCGACTAGCGGCAAGATACGAGCAGTACTTC.

Details on this clonotype: Being one base from a much bigger clone, this may be a read error. The V gene is TRBV15, the J gene TRBJ1-1; D is possibly TRBD1 (5 bases). Germline CDR1 reads LNHNV; CDR2 reads YYDKDF (reference sequence). The V end lost 8 bases, the J end lost 5 bases, and 6 bases lay between the germline ends. CDR3 length equals 10 residues. CDR3 protein: CATWGTEAFF. The CDR3, as DNA: TGTGCCACCTGGGGGACTGAAGCTTTCTTT.

At least ten counts were recorded for this clonotype. This rearrangement joins TRBV10-3 to TRBJ2-7, with 8 bases lining up with TRBD1. The CDR3 runs 16 residues. Unmatched junction bases numbered 11, after V lost 5 bases and J lost 2 bases. The V gene's germline CDR1 is ENHRY and CDR2 SYGVKD. The CDR3 here is CAISPGTGGLTYEQYF. The CDR3 bases are TGTGCCATCAGTCCGGGGACAGGCGGCTTAACCTACGAGCAGTACTTC.

CDR3 in amino acids: CASSLATGSNGEKLFF. DNA for the CDR3: TGTGCCAGCAGCTTAGCGACAGGGAGTAATGGTGAAAAACTGTTTTTT. The chain is built from TRBV11-1 and TRBJ1-4; 7 bases align to TRBD1. The CDR3 runs to 16 residues. The germline CDR1 and CDR2 sequences are SGHAT and FQDESV (reference sequence). The J segment lost 7 bases and the V segment lost 0 bases, leaving 8 bases of the junction unmatched.